Included here is one TCR beta chain sequence, with context. The target antigen is unknown. The junction had 8 bases not matched to a gene; V was cut back by 5 bases and J by 6 bases. Per the germline V gene, CDR1 is GTSNPN and CDR2 is SVGIG (reference sequence). The CDR3 runs 13 residues. Investigators reverse transcribed all isolated RNA, so they sequenced expressed TCRB transcripts. TCRdb's table, derived via immunoSEQ multiplex PCR, lists solely in-frame clones and lacks some. The sample lists 220,000 or so clones; 68% were seen once. A CD45RO/CCR7/CD25/CD127/CD95/CD27 panel sorted naive, central memory, regulatory and stem cell-like memory CD4+ cells. These data are taken from a study of beta chain features in type 1 diabetes. Overall study findings and caveats: Lower insertion and higher deletion counts appeared at VDJ junctions in type 1 diabetes patients. High TCR expression in some cells could lead to their over-representation in cDNA sequencing. Amplification by PCR could prefer shorter templates, with the same effect in patients and controls.

What was sequenced was naive CD4+ T cells from blood. The chain employs TRBV30 and TRBJ2-5; 8 bases are a match to TRBD1. The receptor comes from a man younger than 45 in good health. CDR3 coding DNA: TGTGCCTGGGGACAGGGTTCAGTAAAGACCCAGTACTTC. Residues: CAWGQGSVKTQYF.